These 17 T cell receptor beta chains originate from one sample sequenced in a study of T cell responses to AZD1222 COVID-19 vaccine. Generated by immunoSEQ multiplex PCR, the TCRdb table keeps only in-frame clones and is missing some. The profile shows about 150,000 clones, roughly nine tenths of them singletons. The material sequenced was peripheral blood, taken 28 days after the second AZD1222 dose. The receptors were sampled from an adult who received the AZD1222 COVID-19 vaccine.

The chain links TRBV3-1 (or the pseudogene TRBV3-2) to TRBJ2-7; TRBD2 is a possible D gene (5 bases). Germline V lookup: CDR1 LGHDT, CDR2 YNNKEL (reference sequence). This CDR3 region has 13 residues. The ends were cut back, 6 bases at V and 3 bases at J, with 12 bases in the middle. DNA for the CDR3: TGTGCCAGCAGTTCTAGCCCCTTCTACGAGCAGTACTTC. Translated, it gives CASSSSPFYEQYF.

The chain is built from TRBV4-2 and TRBJ1-4; TRBD1 matches at 7 bases. This CDR3 contains 16 residues. Germline CDR1 reads LGHNA; CDR2 reads YNFKEQ. Trimming at V came to 3 bases and at J to 4 bases, leaving 8 bases not matched to a gene. As DNA, the CDR3 is TGTGCCAGCAGCCAGGAACCGGGACAGATTAATGAAAAACTGTTTTTT. Residues: CASSQEPGQINEKLFF.

The chain uses TRBV7-9 and TRBJ2-7; D gene unclear. V lost 5 bases, J lost 6 bases, and 14 bases lay in between. Germline V gives CDR1 SEHNR, CDR2 FQNEAQ (reference sequence). CDR3 length equals 13 residues. DNA of the CDR3: TGTGCCAGCAGCCACACGAAGGACCGCGAGCAGTACTTC. Its protein product is CASSHTKDREQYF.

This chain joins TRBV7-3 and TRBJ2-5; D might be TRBD2 (5 bases). Per the germline V gene, CDR1 is SGHTA and CDR2 is FQGTGA. This CDR3 is built from 15 residues. V lost 4 bases, J lost 2 bases, and 14 bases lay in between. In DNA form, the CDR3 reads TGTGCCAGCAGCTCAGGACTCTACACACAAGAGACCCAGTACTTC. Translated: CASSSGLYTQETQYF.

The chain has TRBV11-2 and TRBJ2-1; D is unresolved. Trimming pared 5 bases from V and 10 bases from J, leaving 15 bases between. This CDR3 has 13 residues. CDR1 and CDR2 (germline): SGHAT, FQNNGV. The DNA of the CDR3 is TGTGCCAGCAGCGAGTCCGCCTTATCAGAGCAGTTCTTC. It is translated as CASSESALSEQFF.

The chain employs TRBV14 and TRBJ2-5, with TRBD2 as a possible D gene (7 bases). V lost 4 bases and J lost 5, with 14 bases in between. The length of the CDR3 is 14 residues. CDR1 SGHDN and CDR2 FVKESK come from the germline V gene. The CDR3 is CASSRGGGGETQYF. For the CDR3, the DNA is TGTGCCAGCAGCCGAGGCGGGGGCGGGGAGACCCAGTACTTC.

The CDR3 coding sequence is TGTGCCAGCAGTCCTAGCACAGATACGCAGTATTTT. It is translated as CASSPSTDTQYF. V gene TRBV5-4 combines with J gene TRBJ2-3; no firm D call. This CDR3 contains 12 residues. From germline, CDR1 is SGHNT and CDR2 YYREEE (reference sequence). Trimming shortened V by 5 bases and J by 0 bases, and 4 bases separated the two germline ends.

The rearrangement links TRBV6-4 to TRBJ2-7, with 7 bases fitting TRBD2. The J segment lost 0 bases and the V segment lost 0 bases, leaving 8 bases of the junction unmatched. CDR1 is MRHNA and CDR2 is SNTAGT in the germline V gene. The CDR3 runs 17 residues. The CDR3 DNA is TGTGCCAGCAGTGACTCTCTGGCGGGAGTCGGCTCCTACGAGCAGTACTTC. Amino acids: CASSDSLAGVGSYEQYF.

The V and J genes are TRBV7-9 and TRBJ1-4; the match to TRBD1 covers 7 bases. Per germline, CDR1 SEHNR and CDR2 FQNEAQ (reference sequence). The CDR3 loop spans 14 amino acids. After removal of 5 bases from V and 5 bases from J, the junction contained 5 bases not matched to a gene. The CDR3 DNA follows: TGTGCCAGCAGCCGGCCAGGGGGGAATGAAAAACTGTTTTTT. Translation gives CASSRPGGNEKLFF.

This chain connects TRBV6-2 or TRBV6-3 to TRBJ1-5; TRBD1 matches 10 bases. CDR1 is MNHEY and CDR2 is SVGEGT in the germline V gene. The junction had 5 bases not matched to a gene; V was cut back by 6 bases and J by 6 bases. This CDR3 is 14 amino acids long. Here the CDR3 DNA reads TGTGCCAGCAGCGAGGGACAGGGGTTTCAGCCCCAGCATTTT. Protein: CASSEGQGFQPQHF.

V gene TRBV27 combines with J gene TRBJ1-6; perhaps TRBD1 as D (5 bases). Per the germline V gene, CDR1 is MNHEY and CDR2 is SMNVEV (reference sequence). This CDR3 region has 14 residues. The germline V and J ends were trimmed by 8 bases and 9 bases, with 17 bases remaining between them. The CDR3 spells CASHPGVGGSPLHF. The CDR3 DNA sequence: TGTGCCAGCCATCCGGGCGTCGGGGGTTCACCCCTCCACTTT.

This clone came up many times. The chain recombines TRBV2 with TRBJ2-1, with D possibly being TRBD1 or TRBD2 (5 bases each). The length of the CDR3 is 12 residues. CDR1 is SNHLY, CDR2 FYNNEI, per germline. V was pared by 6 bases and J by 12 bases, with 15 bases between. CDR3 loop: CASRATGTVQFF. The CDR3 DNA reads as TGTGCCAGCAGGGCTACCGGGACCGTGCAGTTCTTC.

This chain connects TRBV6-2 or TRBV6-3 to TRBJ1-6; D uncertain. From germline, CDR1 is MNHEY and CDR2 SVGEGT. This CDR3 comprises 15 residues. With 6 bases removed from V and 7 bases from J, the gap between germline ends came to 16 bases. The CDR3 sequence: CASSPLGPSNSPLHF. The CDR3 DNA reads TGTGCCAGCAGCCCTCTAGGACCTTCGAATTCACCCCTCCACTTT.

The chain is built from TRBV5-4 and TRBJ2-7; 9 nucleotides agree with TRBD1. The CDR3 loop spans 15 amino acids. CDR1 is SGHNT, CDR2 YYREEE, per germline (reference sequence). J was trimmed by 1 base and V by 5 bases; bases with no gene match: 7. CDR3 residues: CASSAGGTGSYEQYF. CDR3 in DNA: TGTGCCAGCAGTGCCGGAGGGACAGGGTCCTACGAGCAGTACTTC.

The chain has TRBV4-3 and TRBJ1-4; D is unclear. CDR3 length: 15 amino acids. Germline loops: CDR1 LGHNA, CDR2 YSLEER. The V end lost 1 base, the J end lost 0 bases, and 6 bases lay between the germline ends. CDR3 region: CASSQVVATNEKLFF. The CDR3 bases are TGCGCCAGCAGCCAAGTAGTCGCAACTAATGAAAAACTGTTTTTT.

The rearrangement uses TRBV10-3 and TRBJ2-7; D uncertain. V gave up 10 bases and J gave up 0 bases, with 7 bases separating them. This CDR3 has 11 amino acids. Germline-derived CDR1 and CDR2 are ENHRY and SYGVKD. CDR3 amino acids: CATSPSYEQYF. The CDR3 coding sequence is TGTGCCACCAGCCCCTCCTACGAGCAGTACTTC.

This sequence joins TRBV7-9 and TRBJ2-1; D is perhaps TRBD2 (6 bases). Trimming left V 6 bases short and J 2 bases short, with 23 bases between. Germline CDR1 reads SEHNR; CDR2 reads FQNEAQ (reference sequence). The CDR3 is 18 amino acids. The CDR3, as DNA: TGTGCCAGCAGGTCCGCTGTTCGTCTTCTAGCGACCTACAATGAGCAGTTCTTC. Its protein is CASRSAVRLLATYNEQFF.